This T cell receptor beta chain was found in a study of cytomegalovirus exposure and HLA in healthy donors. Both 60 Vbeta primers and 13 Jbeta primers went into the PCR. The assay was immunoSEQ multiplex PCR, and TCRdb's table has in-frame clones only and misses some. Among about 160,000 clones listed, 65% to 80% were seen once. Germline CDR1 reads SNHLY; CDR2 reads FYNNEI. J gave up 6 bases and V 5 bases, and 4 bases lay outside the gene matches. The CDR3 spans 14 residues. Study-level results: The study had only CMV serostatus as immune exposure information. Across donors, most TCRs were seen rarely, yet some public ones were widespread. TCR beta chains numbering more than 150 were designated cytomegalovirus-associated. In a later analysis, HLA-C alleles had the fewest associated TCRs, DRB1 alleles the most.

Of note for this clone: Its antigen is unidentified.

The rearrangement joins TRBV2 to TRBJ1-5; 10 bases are shared with TRBD1. Sequencing was done on a sample of PBMCs. This clonotype originated in a female donor in good health and CMV-seronegative. This CDR3 reads CASSPWTGGQPQHF. CDR3 bases: TGTGCCAGCAGTCCCTGGACAGGGGGTCAGCCCCAGCATTTT. The variable domain in full, with the rest retrieved from reference TRBV2 and TRBJ1-5, is EPEVTQTPSHQVTQMGQEVILRCVPISNHLYFYWYRQILGQKVEFLVSFYNNEISEKSEIFDDQFSVERPDGSNFTLKIRSTKLEDSAMYFCASSPWTGGQPQHFGDGTRLSIL.